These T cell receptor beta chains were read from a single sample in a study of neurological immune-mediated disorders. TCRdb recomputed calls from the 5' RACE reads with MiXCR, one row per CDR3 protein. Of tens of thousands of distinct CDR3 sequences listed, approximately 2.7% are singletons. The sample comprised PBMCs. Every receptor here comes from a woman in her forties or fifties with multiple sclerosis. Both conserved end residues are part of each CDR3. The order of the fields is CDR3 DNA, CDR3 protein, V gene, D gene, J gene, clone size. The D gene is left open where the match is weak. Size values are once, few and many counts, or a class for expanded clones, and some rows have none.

cdr3_nt: TGTGCCAGCAGGTCGCCAGGGCGCACAGATACGCAGTATTTT; cdr3_aa: CASRSPGRTDTQYF; v_call: TRBV12-3/TRBV12-4; d_call: -; j_call: TRBJ2-3; clone_size: many
cdr3_nt: TGTGCCAGCAGCACTCGACAGGGGATGAACACTGAAGCTTTCTTT; cdr3_aa: CASSTRQGMNTEAFF; v_call: TRBV3-1; d_call: TRBD1; j_call: TRBJ1-1; clone_size: many
cdr3_nt: TGCAGTGCTAGTCGGGACAGCCTTCCGAACGCTGAAGCTTTCTTT; cdr3_aa: CSASRDSLPNAEAFF; v_call: TRBV20-1; d_call: TRBD1; j_call: TRBJ1-1; clone_size: many
cdr3_nt: TGTGCCAGCAGTTGGGGGACGGGTAGCACTGAAGCTTTCTTT; cdr3_aa: CASSWGTGSTEAFF; v_call: TRBV12-3/TRBV12-4; d_call: -; j_call: TRBJ1-1; clone_size: many
cdr3_nt: TGCAGTGCTACCCAGACAGGGGAAGGAGAAAAACTGTTTTTT; cdr3_aa: CSATQTGEGEKLFF; v_call: TRBV20-1; d_call: TRBD1; j_call: TRBJ1-4; clone_size: -
cdr3_nt: TGTGCCAGCAGCTTGATGATCTCCACCGGGGAGCTGTTTTTT; cdr3_aa: CASSLMISTGELFF; v_call: TRBV11-2; d_call: -; j_call: TRBJ2-2; clone_size: many
cdr3_nt: TGTGCCAGCAGCAAAGTCGGGGCTAGCTGCACCTACGAGCAGTACTTC; cdr3_aa: CASSKVGASCTYEQYF; v_call: TRBV21-1; d_call: -; j_call: TRBJ2-7; clone_size: many
cdr3_nt: TGTGCCACCAATAGGGCGGGGGAAGAAGATACGCAGTATTTT; cdr3_aa: CATNRAGEEDTQYF; v_call: TRBV15; d_call: TRBD2; j_call: TRBJ2-3; clone_size: many
cdr3_nt: TGCGCCAGCAGCCAAAGCACCAGGGGACAGAACACTGAAGCTTTCTTT; cdr3_aa: CASSQSTRGQNTEAFF; v_call: TRBV4-1; d_call: -; j_call: TRBJ1-1; clone_size: many
cdr3_nt: TGCGCCAGCAGCCAAGGGGGGCTAGCGGGAGGGTCCAATGAGCAGTTCTTC; cdr3_aa: CASSQGGLAGGSNEQFF; v_call: TRBV4-3; d_call: TRBD2; j_call: TRBJ2-1; clone_size: many
cdr3_nt: TGTGCCAGCAGCCCGGGGTCAGGGGGAGACCAGCCCCAGCATTTT; cdr3_aa: CASSPGSGGDQPQHF; v_call: TRBV7-2; d_call: TRBD1; j_call: TRBJ1-5; clone_size: many
cdr3_nt: TGTGCCAGCAGTTTAACAGTAGGGTCGAACACTGAAGCTTTCTTT; cdr3_aa: CASSLTVGSNTEAFF; v_call: TRBV27; d_call: -; j_call: TRBJ1-1; clone_size: many
cdr3_nt: TGTGCCAGCGGGGTGGAGAACACTGAAGCTTTCTTT; cdr3_aa: CASGVENTEAFF; v_call: TRBV6-5; d_call: -; j_call: TRBJ1-1; clone_size: many
cdr3_nt: TGCGCCAGCAGCTCCGGACAGCCTACAACTAATGAAAAACTGTTTTTT; cdr3_aa: CASSSGQPTTNEKLFF; v_call: TRBV5-1; d_call: -; j_call: TRBJ1-4; clone_size: many
cdr3_nt: TGCAGTGCTAGAACCGGGGGGTCAACCCACTACAATGAGCAGTTCTTC; cdr3_aa: CSARTGGSTHYNEQFF; v_call: TRBV20-1; d_call: TRBD2; j_call: TRBJ2-1; clone_size: many
cdr3_nt: TGTGCCAGCAGCTTAGATCTGGGGGATGAGCAGTTCTTC; cdr3_aa: CASSLDLGDEQFF; v_call: TRBV7-8; d_call: -; j_call: TRBJ2-1; clone_size: many
cdr3_nt: TGCGCCAGCAGCCAAGATCCAGGGACAGGCCTTGAAGCTTTCTTT; cdr3_aa: CASSQDPGTGLEAFF; v_call: TRBV4-3; d_call: TRBD1; j_call: TRBJ1-1; clone_size: many